The 18 T cell receptor beta chains given below trace back to one sample, sequenced in a study of spatial heterogeneity in lung cancer. Study outcomes and limitations: Counts of expanded alpha and beta TCRs within tumors tracked the tumor nonsynonymous mutation count.

Documented time point: sample taken at primary tumor resection. From the 5' RACE reads, TCRdb called clonotypes with MiXCR, one entry per CDR3 protein. The table shows more than 2,500 distinct CDR3 sequences, with about 53% occurring only once. No antigens are known for them. The specimen comprised lung tumor tissue, sampled at surgery. The receptor source for this set is a male donor with early-stage non-small cell lung cancer.

As to this clonotype: Since it is a stray read in a library aimed at alpha chains, this beta chain has a size that is not meaningful. This chain uses TRBV20-1 with TRBJ2-5; D is uncertain. Germline V gene lookup returns CDR1 DFQATT and CDR2 SNEGSKA (reference sequence). This CDR3 contains 13 residues. Trimming removed 1 base at V and 1 base at J, with 7 bases between. The CDR3, as DNA: TGCAGTGCTAGAGCTAAATTCCAAGAGACCCAGTACTTC. Its translation: CSARAKFQETQYF.

Remarks on this clonotype: Found in a library prepared for alpha chains, this beta chain is an off-target read, and its abundance has little meaning. J is TRBJ2-1 and V is TRBV28; 12 bases fit TRBD2. V gave up 4 bases and J gave up 7 bases; unmatched junction bases: 5. Per the germline V gene, CDR1 is MDHEN and CDR2 is SYDVKM. CDR3 length equals 15 residues. The CDR3 region has the DNA TGTGCCAGCAGTTCCGCGGGGACTAGCGGGAATGAGCAGTTCTTC. Translation: CASSSAGTSGNEQFF.

This clonotype was detected only a few times. This beta chain represents an off-target read in a library built for alpha chains; its size is of limited meaning. This chain connects TRBV11-3 to TRBJ1-4; 9 bases agree with TRBD1. The CDR3 totals 19 residues. Germline loops: CDR1 SGHNT, CDR2 YENEEA. With V trimmed by 6 bases and J by 5 bases, 19 bases remained unmatched. In DNA form, the CDR3 reads TGTGCCAGCAGTTTTCTTCAACCGGGACAGGGAAAAGGAAATGAAAAACTGTTTTTT. This sequence encodes CASSFLQPGQGKGNEKLFF.

Of note for this clonotype: The size of this beta chain means little, since it is a stray read in a library made for alpha chains. This chain joins TRBV9 and TRBJ1-5, with 7 bases that match TRBD1. The CDR3 covers 16 residues. CDR1 and CDR2 (germline): SGDLS, YYNGEE. V dropped 5 bases and J dropped 1; count of bases not matched to a gene: 9. In nucleotides, the CDR3 is TGTGCCAGCAGAAACAGCAGGGGGGCGAGCAATCAGCCCCAGCATTTT. It translates to CASRNSRGASNQPQHF.

Comment on this clonotype: The size of this beta chain means little, since it is a stray read in a library made for alpha chains. The rearrangement links TRBV12-3 or TRBV12-4 to TRBJ2-7, with no clear D. The V and J ends lost 5 bases and 7 bases respectively, with 15 bases between them. The CDR3 is 13 amino acids. The CDR3 here is CASSLPGQGEQYF. The CDR3 bases are TGTGCCAGCAGTCTGCCAGGCCAAGGAGAGCAGTACTTC.

This clonotype was counted between two and nine times. This beta chain represents an off-target read in a library built for alpha chains; its size is of limited meaning. This chain connects TRBV7-2 to TRBJ2-5, with 8 positions matching TRBD2. The CDR3 has 14 residues. J was trimmed by 1 base and V by 6 bases; bases with no gene match: 4. Germline CDR1 reads SGHTA; CDR2 reads FQGNSA. CDR3 sequence (DNA): TGTGCCAGCAGTAATAGCGGGGCCCAAGAGACCCAGTACTTC. This sequence encodes CASSNSGAQETQYF.

In regard to this clonotype: This beta chain is a stray sequence in a library constructed for alpha chains; its clone size is not meaningful. The chain has TRBV28 and TRBJ2-7; D is unclear. Germline V lookup: CDR1 MDHEN, CDR2 SYDVKM. The CDR3 loop spans 11 amino acids. The V and J ends lost 4 bases and 2 bases respectively, with 3 bases between them. This CDR3 reads CASSSTYEQYF. The DNA of the CDR3 is TGTGCCAGCAGTTCCACCTACGAGCAGTACTTC.

About this clonotype: A library made for alpha chains picked up this beta chain off target, so its size means little. The CDR3 reads CASSALKGYKAEAFF. The CDR3 coding sequence is TGTGCCAGCAGCGCCCTGAAAGGGTATAAGGCTGAAGCTTTCTTT. The chain has TRBV7-9 and TRBJ1-1; no clear D gene. The CDR3 consists of 15 residues. From germline, CDR1 is SEHNR and CDR2 FQNEAQ (reference sequence). Trimming took 5 bases from V and 6 from J, leaving 19 bases between them.

This clonotype is classed as medium-sized. Little can be read into the size of this beta chain, an off-target read in a library designed for alpha chains. The rearrangement joins TRBV20-1 to TRBJ2-1; no clear D gene. There are 13 residues in the CDR3. Germline assignment: CDR1 DFQATT and CDR2 SNEGSKA (reference sequence). Trimming took off 1 base at V and 7 bases at J, with 11 bases between the two ends. Written as DNA, the CDR3 is TGCAGTGCTAGAGCGCGGCAGTTGAATGAGCAGTTCTTC. Translation: CSARARQLNEQFF.

As concerns this clonotype: Because the library targeted alpha chains, this beta chain is an off-target read whose size means little. The V call is TRBV28, the J call TRBJ2-7, with 8 nucleotides matching TRBD1. The CDR3 length is 15 residues. The V gene end was trimmed by 6 bases and the J gene end by 0 bases; junction bases not matched to a gene: 7. Per the germline V gene, CDR1 is MDHEN and CDR2 is SYDVKM. In DNA form, the CDR3 reads TGTGCCAGCAGACCGGACAGGGACGGCTCCTACGAGCAGTACTTC. It encodes CASRPDRDGSYEQYF.

Details on this clonotype: Within a library made for alpha chains, this beta chain is off target, and its count is uninformative. V is TRBV29-1 and J is TRBJ2-2; unclear D gene. Trimming removed 4 bases at V and 0 bases at J, with 9 bases between. The CDR3 totals 14 residues. In germline, CDR1 is SQVTM, CDR2 ANQGSEA. The DNA of the CDR3 is TGCAGCGTTGGTAAGGCTACGAACACCGGGGAGCTGTTTTTT. Translated: CSVGKATNTGELFF.

The sample holds a few counts of this clonotype. Because this beta chain is a stray read in a library intended to capture alpha chains, its abundance should not be given much weight. DNA of the CDR3: TGCGCCAGCAGTGGACACCCCGGGACTGAAGCTTTCTTT. Translation gives CASSGHPGTEAFF. The chain couples TRBV10-1 to TRBJ1-1; D is unclear. Germline V CDR1 and CDR2: WNHNN, SYGVQD (reference sequence). V lost 4 bases to trimming and J lost 5 bases, with 11 bases between them. This CDR3 has 13 amino acids.

This clonotype was detected only a few times. This beta chain lies outside the target of a library built for alpha chains; its clone size means little. The chain combines TRBV10-2 with TRBJ2-1; tentatively, D is TRBD2 (5 bases). V lost 2 bases to trimming and J lost 0 bases, with 14 bases between them. The CDR3 runs 17 residues. In germline, CDR1 is WSHSY, CDR2 SAAADI. The CDR3 spells CASSERGVASSYNEQFF. The CDR3, as DNA: TGCGCCAGCAGTGAGCGGGGAGTCGCGAGCTCCTACAATGAGCAGTTCTTC.

As for this clonotype: The library was prepared for alpha chains; this beta chain is a stray read, so its frequency means little. The chain uses TRBV28 and TRBJ1-6, with D perhaps matching TRBD1 (5 bases). Germline assignment: CDR1 MDHEN and CDR2 SYDVKM. The CDR3 consists of 15 residues. The V and J ends lost 5 bases and 10 bases respectively, with 18 bases between them. CDR3: CASSDSRGVGSPLHF. The CDR3 DNA sequence: TGTGCCAGCAGTGACAGCCGGGGTGTAGGCTCACCCCTCCACTTT.

Note on this clonotype: This beta chain was picked up by a library intended for alpha chains and is off target, so its count carries little meaning. The chain has TRBV7-9 and TRBJ2-1; 9 nucleotides line up with TRBD1. The CDR3 contains 15 residues. Germline lookup yields CDR1 SEHNR and CDR2 FQNEAQ (reference sequence). Losses at the gene ends were 6 bases for V and 8 bases for J; bases not matched to a gene: 11. CDR3 DNA: TGTGCCAGCAGAAGAACCGGGACAGGGTCCGATGAGCAGTTCTTC. As protein: CASRRTGTGSDEQFF. The whole variable domain, remainder taken from reference TRBV7-9 and TRBJ2-1, is DTGVSQNPRHKITKRGQNVTFRCDPISEHNRLYWYRQTLGQGPEFLTYFQNEAQLEKSRLLSDRFSAERPKGSFSTLEIQRTEQGDSAMYLCASRRTGTGSDEQFFGPGTRLTVL.

This clonotype was recorded once. Since the library was made to target alpha chains, this beta chain is a stray read and its abundance is not meaningful. The chain uses TRBV7-8 and TRBJ2-3, with a possible D match to TRBD2 (5 bases). This CDR3 has 15 residues. Trimming stripped 1 base from V and 2 bases from J, with 10 bases between. Germline V CDR1 and CDR2: SGHVS, FQNEAQ. The CDR3 protein is CASSLGGLPTDTQYF. CDR3 nucleotide sequence: TGTGCCAGCAGCTTAGGAGGACTGCCCACAGATACGCAGTATTTT. Full variable domain (remainder filled in from reference TRBV7-8 and TRBJ2-3): GAGVSQSPRYKVAKRGQDVALRCDPISGHVSLFWYQQALGQGPEFLTYFQNEAQLDKSGLPSDRFFAERPEGSVSTLKIQRTQQEDSAVYLCASSLGGLPTDTQYFGPGTRLTVL.

Remarks on this clonotype: This beta chain was picked up by a library intended for alpha chains and is off target, so its count carries little meaning. The CDR3 DNA is TGTGCCAGCAGTCCGGGGACCGAGGGAGATACGCAGTATTTT. Its protein product is CASSPGTEGDTQYF. The J gene is TRBJ2-3, the V gene TRBV12-3 or TRBV12-4; tentatively, D is TRBD1 or TRBD2 (5 bases each). The CDR3 is 14 amino acids. V was trimmed by 5 bases and J by 5 bases, leaving 14 bases between them.

A remark on this clonotype: Since the library was made to target alpha chains, this beta chain is a stray read and its abundance is not meaningful. V and J are TRBV6-6 and TRBJ2-1; D is unresolved. CDR3 length equals 13 residues. The germline CDR1 and CDR2 sequences are MNHNY and SVGAGI (reference sequence). V dropped 4 bases and J dropped 3 bases, with 7 bases sitting between them. CDR3: CASSSGYYNEQFF. CDR3 nucleotides: TGTGCCAGCAGTTCCGGGTACTACAATGAGCAGTTCTTC.